This is a list of T cell receptor beta chains from one sample in a study of long-term antiretroviral therapy in people with HIV. Profiled with immunoSEQ multiplex PCR; TCRdb holds only in-frame clones, not every one. Counted here are nearly 50,000 clones, around 80% occurring once; the ten biggest clones make up 2.5% to 3%. The source material was unsorted PBMCs, sampled 0.8 years after starting antiretroviral therapy. All receptors derive from a woman younger than 30 with HIV. The CDR3 runs from the conserved cysteine through the conserved F or W. D genes are given only for firm matches. Rows give clone size only sometimes, using once, few, many, or a class for an expanded clone.

v_call: TRBV21-1
j_call: TRBJ2-3
d_call: NA
clone_size: NA
cdr3_aa: CANSRPGRGTSSKSDTQYF
cdr3_nt: TGTGCCAACTCCCGGCCAGGGAGGGGTACCTCTAGTAAGTCAGATACGCAGTATTTT

v_call: TRBV4-3
j_call: TRBJ2-1
d_call: TRBD2
clone_size: NA
cdr3_aa: CASSPLQREFDEQFF
cdr3_nt: TGCGCCAGCAGCCCCCTCCAGCGGGAGTTTGATGAGCAGTTCTTC

v_call: TRBV27
j_call: TRBJ1-4
d_call: NA
clone_size: NA
cdr3_aa: CASSPRDGTNEKLFF
cdr3_nt: TGTGCCAGCAGTCCCCGGGACGGAACTAATGAAAAACTGTTTTTT

v_call: TRBV7-3
j_call: TRBJ2-2
d_call: TRBD2
clone_size: NA
cdr3_aa: CASSLIFGLAGGAGELFF
cdr3_nt: TGTGCCAGCAGCTTAATATTCGGACTAGCGGGAGGCGCCGGGGAGCTGTTTTTT

v_call: TRBV23-1
j_call: TRBJ1-2
d_call: NA
clone_size: NA
cdr3_aa: CASDQGKGYTF
cdr3_nt: TGCGCCAGCGACCAGGGGAAAGGCTACACCTTC

v_call: TRBV10-3
j_call: TRBJ2-2
d_call: NA
clone_size: few
cdr3_aa: CAISESDSGRGTGELFF
cdr3_nt: TGTGCCATCAGTGAGTCGGATAGTGGGAGAGGAACCGGGGAGCTGTTTTTT

v_call: TRBV11-2
j_call: TRBJ1-4
d_call: NA
clone_size: NA
cdr3_aa: CASSLIIGGEEKLFF
cdr3_nt: TGTGCCAGCAGCTTAATTATCGGGGGAGAGGAAAAACTGTTTTTT

v_call: TRBV4-1
j_call: TRBJ1-2
d_call: NA
clone_size: few
cdr3_aa: CASSQETDYTF
cdr3_nt: TGCGCCAGCAGCCAAGAAACGGACTACACCTTC

v_call: TRBV6-1
j_call: TRBJ1-5
d_call: TRBD1
clone_size: NA
cdr3_aa: CASRQGNSNQPQHF
cdr3_nt: TGTGCCAGTAGACAGGGTAATAGCAATCAGCCCCAGCATTTT

v_call: TRBV6-5
j_call: TRBJ1-5
d_call: NA
clone_size: NA
cdr3_aa: CASSSRQPQHF
cdr3_nt: TGTGCCAGCAGCAGCAGGCAGCCCCAGCATTTT

v_call: TRBV11-1
j_call: TRBJ2-7
d_call: TRBD2
clone_size: NA
cdr3_aa: CASSALAGSSYEQYF
cdr3_nt: TGTGCCAGCAGCGCCCTAGCGGGGAGCTCCTACGAGCAGTACTTC

v_call: TRBV7-2
j_call: TRBJ2-7
d_call: NA
clone_size: NA
cdr3_aa: CASSPQTGFYEQYF
cdr3_nt: TGTGCCAGCAGCCCCCAGACAGGTTTCTACGAGCAGTACTTC

v_call: TRBV19
j_call: TRBJ2-2
d_call: TRBD2
clone_size: NA
cdr3_aa: CASSIVGTSAGELFF
cdr3_nt: TGTGCCAGTAGTATTGTCGGGACTAGCGCCGGGGAGCTGTTTTTT

v_call: TRBV6-4
j_call: TRBJ1-5
d_call: NA
clone_size: NA
cdr3_aa: CASSYDSNQPQHF
cdr3_nt: TGTGCCAGCAGTTATGACAGCAATCAGCCCCAGCATTTT

v_call: TRBV27
j_call: TRBJ2-3
d_call: TRBD2
clone_size: NA
cdr3_aa: CASRKTSGRARDTQYF
cdr3_nt: TGTGCCAGCAGGAAAACTAGCGGGAGGGCCAGGGATACGCAGTATTTT

v_call: TRBV19
j_call: TRBJ2-5
d_call: NA
clone_size: once
cdr3_aa: CASRPAGEQETQYF
cdr3_nt: TGTGCCAGTAGACCGGCAGGGGAACAAGAGACCCAGTACTTC

v_call: TRBV6-5
j_call: TRBJ2-7
d_call: TRBD1
clone_size: once
cdr3_aa: CASRKGQGTYEQYF
cdr3_nt: TGTGCCAGCAGAAAGGGACAGGGGACCTACGAGCAGTACTTC

v_call: TRBV27
j_call: TRBJ2-1
d_call: TRBD2
clone_size: NA
cdr3_aa: CASSFGLAGVYEQFF
cdr3_nt: TGTGCCAGCAGTTTCGGACTAGCGGGAGTCTATGAGCAGTTCTTC

v_call: TRBV29-1
j_call: TRBJ2-7
d_call: NA
clone_size: NA
cdr3_aa: CSVEDASRGSYEQYF
cdr3_nt: TGCAGCGTTGAAGATGCGTCCCGGGGGAGCTACGAGCAGTACTTC

v_call: TRBV14
j_call: TRBJ1-2
d_call: TRBD1
clone_size: NA
cdr3_aa: CASSPRQGRSGYTF
cdr3_nt: TGTGCCAGCAGCCCTAGACAGGGGAGGAGTGGCTACACCTTC

v_call: TRBV10-3
j_call: TRBJ2-6
d_call: TRBD1
clone_size: NA
cdr3_aa: CAISESHRDRGRMSGANVLTF
cdr3_nt: TGTGCCATCAGTGAGTCGCACCGGGACAGGGGACGGATGTCTGGGGCCAACGTCCTGACTTTC

v_call: TRBV18
j_call: TRBJ2-7
d_call: NA
clone_size: NA
cdr3_aa: CASSPPSWGNHEQYF
cdr3_nt: TGTGCCAGCTCACCACCCTCTTGGGGGAACCACGAGCAGTACTTC

v_call: TRBV7-2
j_call: TRBJ1-3
d_call: NA
clone_size: few
cdr3_aa: CASSLYSGVGSGNTIYF
cdr3_nt: TGTGCCAGCAGCTTATATTCGGGGGTCGGGTCTGGAAACACCATATATTTT

v_call: TRBV28
j_call: TRBJ2-1
d_call: TRBD2
clone_size: once
cdr3_aa: CASSLYPSGSSYNEQFF
cdr3_nt: TGTGCCAGCAGTTTATATCCTAGCGGGAGCTCCTACAATGAGCAGTTCTTC

v_call: TRBV5-6
j_call: TRBJ1-2
d_call: TRBD1
clone_size: NA
cdr3_aa: CASSLITGGTYGYTF
cdr3_nt: TGTGCCAGCAGCTTAATCACAGGGGGGACCTATGGCTACACCTTC

v_call: TRBV18
j_call: TRBJ2-1
d_call: NA
clone_size: NA
cdr3_aa: CASSLRLDEQFF
cdr3_nt: TGTGCCAGCTCACTCAGACTGGATGAGCAGTTCTTC

v_call: TRBV4-3
j_call: TRBJ1-1
d_call: NA
clone_size: NA
cdr3_aa: CASSQDSGRDPLLNTEAFF
cdr3_nt: TGCGCCAGCAGCCAAGATTCGGGGCGGGACCCTTTATTGAACACTGAAGCTTTCTTT

v_call: TRBV4-3
j_call: TRBJ2-3
d_call: NA
clone_size: once
cdr3_aa: CASSQDLNRDSTDTQYF
cdr3_nt: TGCGCCAGCAGCCAAGATCTAAACAGGGACAGCACAGATACGCAGTATTTT

v_call: TRBV14
j_call: TRBJ2-7
d_call: TRBD2
clone_size: NA
cdr3_aa: CASSQDLAGEYEQYF
cdr3_nt: TGTGCCAGCAGCCAAGATCTAGCGGGAGAGTACGAGCAGTACTTC

v_call: TRBV6-6
j_call: TRBJ1-2
d_call: NA
clone_size: NA
cdr3_aa: CASEGYTF
cdr3_nt: TGTGCCAGCGAGGGCTACACCTTC

v_call: TRBV6-6
j_call: TRBJ2-7
d_call: NA
clone_size: once
cdr3_aa: CASSYSLDYYEQYF
cdr3_nt: TGTGCCAGCAGTTACTCCTTGGATTACTACGAGCAGTACTTC

v_call: TRBV27
j_call: TRBJ2-7
d_call: TRBD1
clone_size: NA
cdr3_aa: CASSLEGQGYYEQYF
cdr3_nt: TGTGCCAGCAGTTTAGAAGGACAGGGGTACTACGAGCAGTACTTC

v_call: TRBV4-1
j_call: TRBJ2-3
d_call: TRBD2
clone_size: NA
cdr3_aa: CASSLQVAGGDTQYF
cdr3_nt: TGCGCCAGCAGCCTTCAGGTAGCGGGAGGTGATACGCAGTATTTT

v_call: TRBV11-2
j_call: TRBJ2-1
d_call: TRBD2
clone_size: NA
cdr3_aa: CASSSRLAGNNEQFF
cdr3_nt: TGTGCCAGCAGCTCGCGCCTAGCGGGAAACAATGAGCAGTTCTTC

v_call: TRBV9
j_call: TRBJ2-3
d_call: TRBD2
clone_size: NA
cdr3_aa: CASSAGRVAGARTDTQYF
cdr3_nt: TGTGCCAGCAGCGCAGGCCGGGTAGCGGGGGCCCGCACAGATACGCAGTATTTT

v_call: TRBV11-2
j_call: TRBJ1-4
d_call: NA
clone_size: NA
cdr3_aa: CASSLAAGANEKLFF
cdr3_nt: TGTGCCAGCAGCCTGGCGGCCGGGGCTAATGAAAAACTGTTTTTT

v_call: TRBV5-1
j_call: TRBJ2-7
d_call: NA
clone_size: NA
cdr3_aa: CASSLVAQSYEQYF
cdr3_nt: TGCGCCAGCAGCTTGGTGGCCCAGAGCTACGAGCAGTACTTC

v_call: TRBV7-3
j_call: TRBJ2-7
d_call: NA
clone_size: once
cdr3_aa: CASSSQGRTPSYEQYF
cdr3_nt: TGTGCCAGCAGCTCCCAAGGGAGGACCCCGTCCTACGAGCAGTACTTC

v_call: TRBV29-1
j_call: TRBJ2-7
d_call: TRBD2
clone_size: NA
cdr3_aa: CSAGTSGYSYEQYF
cdr3_nt: TGCAGCGCAGGGACTAGCGGGTACTCCTACGAGCAGTACTTC

v_call: TRBV28
j_call: TRBJ1-2
d_call: TRBD1
clone_size: NA
cdr3_aa: CASSLRPDRAEGTF
cdr3_nt: TGTGCCAGCAGTCTGCGACCGGACAGGGCCGAGGGAACCTTC

v_call: TRBV5-1
j_call: TRBJ2-7
d_call: TRBD2
clone_size: NA
cdr3_aa: CASSSGPGLAGGPREQYF
cdr3_nt: TGCGCCAGCAGCTCCGGGCCGGGACTAGCGGGAGGGCCGCGGGAGCAGTACTTC

v_call: TRBV6-1
j_call: TRBJ2-7
d_call: TRBD1
clone_size: NA
cdr3_aa: CASSEGTGGYYEQYF
cdr3_nt: TGTGCCAGCAGTGAAGGGACAGGGGGCTACTACGAGCAGTACTTC

v_call: TRBV7-2
j_call: TRBJ2-7
d_call: NA
clone_size: NA
cdr3_aa: CASGDYEQYF
cdr3_nt: TGTGCCAGCGGGGACTACGAGCAGTACTTC

v_call: TRBV9
j_call: TRBJ2-1
d_call: TRBD2
clone_size: NA
cdr3_aa: CASSVDGAGVGNEQFF
cdr3_nt: TGTGCCAGCAGCGTAGACGGAGCGGGAGTGGGTAATGAGCAGTTCTTC

v_call: TRBV28
j_call: TRBJ2-1
d_call: TRBD1
clone_size: NA
cdr3_aa: CASSLLQSGTGGNEQFF
cdr3_nt: TGTGCCAGCAGTTTACTCCAATCCGGGACAGGGGGCAATGAGCAGTTCTTC

v_call: TRBV7-2
j_call: TRBJ1-1
d_call: NA
clone_size: NA
cdr3_aa: CASTPEAVNTEAFF
cdr3_nt: TGTGCCAGCACCCCTGAGGCTGTGAACACTGAAGCTTTCTTT

v_call: TRBV7-3
j_call: TRBJ2-2
d_call: NA
clone_size: few
cdr3_aa: CASSLGSTGELFF
cdr3_nt: TGTGCCAGCAGCTTAGGGAGTACCGGGGAGCTGTTTTTT

v_call: TRBV7-8
j_call: TRBJ2-7
d_call: TRBD2
clone_size: NA
cdr3_aa: CASSLLASGSPGYEQYF
cdr3_nt: TGTGCCAGCAGCTTATTGGCTAGCGGGAGTCCGGGTTACGAGCAGTACTTC

v_call: TRBV28
j_call: TRBJ1-2
d_call: NA
clone_size: NA
cdr3_aa: CASRPMDGYTF
cdr3_nt: TGTGCCAGCAGACCCATGGATGGCTACACCTTC

v_call: TRBV4-1
j_call: TRBJ2-3
d_call: TRBD2
clone_size: NA
cdr3_aa: CASSQDPPSGRWTDTQYF
cdr3_nt: TGCGCCAGCAGCCAAGATCCGCCTAGCGGGAGATGGACAGATACGCAGTATTTT

v_call: TRBV4-3
j_call: TRBJ2-7
d_call: TRBD2
clone_size: NA
cdr3_aa: CASSPGTSGRASYEQYF
cdr3_nt: TGCGCCAGCAGTCCCGGGACTAGCGGGAGGGCCTCCTACGAGCAGTACTTC

v_call: TRBV4-3
j_call: TRBJ2-7
d_call: NA
clone_size: NA
cdr3_aa: CASSQDNLAGSYEQYF
cdr3_nt: TGCGCCAGCAGCCAAGACAATCTGGCTGGGTCCTACGAGCAGTACTTC

v_call: TRBV11-2
j_call: TRBJ2-7
d_call: TRBD2
clone_size: NA
cdr3_aa: CASSLGGSRIEQYF
cdr3_nt: TGTGCCAGCAGCTTAGGCGGGAGCCGTATCGAGCAGTACTTC